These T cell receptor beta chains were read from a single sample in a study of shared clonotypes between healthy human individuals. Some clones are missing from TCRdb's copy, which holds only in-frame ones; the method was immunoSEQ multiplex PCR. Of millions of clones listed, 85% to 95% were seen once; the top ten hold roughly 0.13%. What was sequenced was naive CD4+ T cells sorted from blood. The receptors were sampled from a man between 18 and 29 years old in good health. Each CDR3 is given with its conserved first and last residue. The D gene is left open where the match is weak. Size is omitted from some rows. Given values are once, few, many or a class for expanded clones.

CDR3: CASSLVRDRDEKLFF
DNA: TGTGCCAGCAGCTTAGTGCGGGACAGGGATGAAAAACTGTTTTTT
J: TRBJ1-4
V: TRBV7-6
size: -
D: TRBD1

CDR3: CASSPPGGLTDTQYF
DNA: TGTGCCAGCTCACCACCGGGGGGACTCACAGATACGCAGTATTTT
J: TRBJ2-3
V: TRBV18
size: -
D: -

CDR3: CSVGLAGGYEETQYF
DNA: TGCAGCGTCGGACTAGCGGGGGGGTATGAAGAGACCCAGTACTTC
J: TRBJ2-5
V: TRBV29-1
size: -
D: TRBD2

CDR3: CASSVDGQGNTEAFF
DNA: TGTGCCAGCAGCGTAGATGGACAGGGGAACACTGAAGCTTTCTTT
J: TRBJ1-1
V: TRBV9
size: few
D: TRBD1

CDR3: CASSQESLVGTQYF
DNA: TGTGCCAGCAGCCAAGAAAGTCTAGTTGGGACCCAGTACTTC
J: TRBJ2-5
V: TRBV14
size: -
D: -

CDR3: CAISEGSSSTDTQYF
DNA: TGTGCCATCAGTGAGGGCAGTTCTAGCACAGATACGCAGTATTTT
J: TRBJ2-3
V: TRBV10-3
size: -
D: -

CDR3: CASSLVGTGLSYEQYF
DNA: TGCGCCAGCAGCTTGGTTGGGACGGGACTCTCCTACGAGCAGTACTTC
J: TRBJ2-7
V: TRBV5-1
size: -
D: -

CDR3: CASSELSGSNTEAFF
DNA: TGTGCCAGCAGTGAATTGTCAGGGTCGAACACTGAAGCTTTCTTT
J: TRBJ1-1
V: TRBV25-1
size: -
D: -

CDR3: CASSEFPSGVRSYEQYF
DNA: TGTGCCAGCAGTGAATTTCCTAGCGGGGTACGGTCCTACGAGCAGTACTTC
J: TRBJ2-7
V: TRBV2
size: -
D: TRBD2

CDR3: CASSGAGAYNEQFF
DNA: TGTGCCAGCAGCGGGGCGGGAGCGTACAATGAGCAGTTCTTC
J: TRBJ2-1
V: TRBV7-9
size: -
D: TRBD2

CDR3: CASSLGLGQGAYGYTF
DNA: TGTGCCAGCAGCTTGGGCCTGGGACAGGGGGCGTATGGCTACACCTTC
J: TRBJ1-2
V: TRBV5-4
size: -
D: TRBD1

CDR3: CASSPTLTGELFF
DNA: TGCGCCAGCAGCCCGACGTTGACCGGGGAGCTGTTTTTT
J: TRBJ2-2
V: TRBV5-1
size: once
D: -

CDR3: CASSRTDSNQPQHF
DNA: TGTGCCAGCAGTAGGACGGATAGCAATCAGCCCCAGCATTTT
J: TRBJ1-5
V: TRBV27
size: -
D: -

CDR3: CASRGTGTYEQYF
DNA: TGTGCCAGCAGAGGGACAGGGACCTACGAGCAGTACTTC
J: TRBJ2-7
V: TRBV6-1
size: -
D: TRBD1

CDR3: CASSERVGKSTEAFF
DNA: TGTGCCAGCAGTGAGAGGGTGGGTAAATCCACTGAAGCTTTCTTT
J: TRBJ1-1
V: TRBV2
size: few
D: -

CDR3: CASSSGEIGGGPDTQYF
DNA: TGTGCCAGCAGTTCAGGGGAAATTGGCGGGGGCCCAGATACGCAGTATTTT
J: TRBJ2-3
V: TRBV27
size: -
D: -

CDR3: CASSRLGGGLAGDEQFF
DNA: TGTGCCAGCAGCCGACTCGGAGGCGGACTAGCGGGAGACGAGCAGTTCTTC
J: TRBJ2-1
V: TRBV25-1
size: once
D: TRBD2

CDR3: CASSIRGPSEQYF
DNA: TGTGCCAGTAGTATCCGGGGGCCTAGCGAGCAGTACTTC
J: TRBJ2-7
V: TRBV19
size: -
D: -

CDR3: CAISEWDRAYEQYF
DNA: TGTGCCATCAGTGAGTGGGACAGGGCCTACGAGCAGTACTTC
J: TRBJ2-7
V: TRBV10-3
size: -
D: TRBD1

CDR3: CASSEVSHGYTF
DNA: TGTGCCAGCAGTGAAGTGTCACACGGCTACACCTTC
J: TRBJ1-2
V: TRBV6-1
size: -
D: -

CDR3: CASSFGQGRVETQYF
DNA: TGTGCCAGCAGCTTCGGACAGGGAAGGGTGGAGACCCAGTACTTC
J: TRBJ2-5
V: TRBV5-4
size: -
D: TRBD1

CDR3: CAISVTSGLNTGELFF
DNA: TGTGCCATCAGTGTAACTAGCGGGCTCAACACCGGGGAGCTGTTTTTT
J: TRBJ2-2
V: TRBV10-3
size: -
D: TRBD2

CDR3: CASSPGATNEKLFF
DNA: TGTGCCAGCTCACCAGGTGCAACTAATGAAAAACTGTTTTTT
J: TRBJ1-4
V: TRBV18
size: few
D: -

CDR3: CASSVVGWGETQYF
DNA: TGTGCCAGCAGTGTCGTGGGCTGGGGGGAGACCCAGTACTTC
J: TRBJ2-5
V: TRBV6-6
size: -
D: -

CDR3: CASSENLAGGPGDEQFF
DNA: TGCGCCAGCAGTGAAAACCTAGCGGGAGGGCCTGGTGATGAGCAGTTCTTC
J: TRBJ2-1
V: TRBV10-2
size: -
D: TRBD2

CDR3: CASSLPGYEQYF
DNA: TGCGCCAGCAGCTTACCTGGCTACGAGCAGTACTTC
J: TRBJ2-7
V: TRBV5-1
size: -
D: -

CDR3: CASSRPGISGNTIYF
DNA: TGTGCCAGCAGCCGTCCGGGGATCTCCGGAAACACCATATATTTT
J: TRBJ1-3
V: TRBV5-6
size: -
D: -

CDR3: CASSLVKAGSYNEQFF
DNA: TGTGCCAGCAGTTTGGTAAAAGCGGGGTCCTACAATGAGCAGTTCTTC
J: TRBJ2-1
V: TRBV28
size: -
D: TRBD2

CDR3: CASSLAGGAQLNEQFF
DNA: TGTGCCAGCAGCTTGGCCGGGGGGGCTCAGCTCAATGAGCAGTTCTTC
J: TRBJ2-1
V: TRBV5-4
size: -
D: TRBD2

CDR3: CASSYGQGTEAFF
DNA: TGCGCCAGCAGCTACGGACAGGGTACTGAAGCTTTCTTT
J: TRBJ1-1
V: TRBV5-1
size: -
D: TRBD1

CDR3: CAWSAQSNTEAFF
DNA: TGTGCCTGGAGTGCACAGTCGAACACTGAAGCTTTCTTT
J: TRBJ1-1
V: TRBV30
size: -
D: -

CDR3: CASSPENRGSLETQYF
DNA: TGTGCCAGCTCACCAGAAAACAGGGGGTCTTTAGAGACCCAGTACTTC
J: TRBJ2-5
V: TRBV18
size: -
D: TRBD1

CDR3: CASSRDPGTNYGYTF
DNA: TGTGCCAGCAGCCGGGACCCCGGAACTAACTATGGCTACACCTTC
J: TRBJ1-2
V: TRBV25-1
size: once
D: -

CDR3: CASSLGAGQYEQYF
DNA: TGTGCCAGCTCCCTTGGGGCGGGGCAGTACGAGCAGTACTTC
J: TRBJ2-7
V: TRBV18
size: -
D: -

CDR3: CATQDVLRDEQFF
DNA: TGTGCCACCCAGGACGTACTGAGGGATGAGCAGTTCTTC
J: TRBJ2-1
V: TRBV7-9
size: -
D: -

CDR3: CAWSFPETNEKLFF
DNA: TGTGCCTGGAGTTTTCCAGAAACTAATGAAAAACTGTTTTTT
J: TRBJ1-4
V: TRBV30
size: few
D: -

CDR3: CASSLQWNTEAFF
DNA: TGTGCCAGTAGCCTACAGTGGAACACTGAAGCTTTCTTT
J: TRBJ1-1
V: TRBV19
size: -
D: -

CDR3: CASSLLGQGPDTSYEQYF
DNA: TGTGCCAGCAGTTTATTAGGGCAGGGGCCAGATACATCCTACGAGCAGTACTTC
J: TRBJ2-7
V: TRBV27
size: -
D: -

CDR3: CASSVGAEGGYSYEQYF
DNA: TGTGCCAGCAGCGTAGGCGCGGAGGGGGGATACTCCTACGAGCAGTACTTC
J: TRBJ2-7
V: TRBV9
size: -
D: -

CDR3: CASSQDLGYNSPLHF
DNA: TGTGCCAGCAGCCAAGATCTGGGATATAATTCACCCCTCCACTTT
J: TRBJ1-6
V: TRBV4-2
size: -
D: -

CDR3: CAWSVGAQTSTDTQYF
DNA: TGTGCCTGGAGTGTTGGTGCCCAAACTAGCACAGATACGCAGTATTTT
J: TRBJ2-3
V: TRBV30
size: -
D: -

CDR3: CASSRGGNYGYTF
DNA: TGTGCCAGCAGTCGGGGAGGGAACTATGGCTACACCTTC
J: TRBJ1-2
V: TRBV6-4
size: -
D: -

CDR3: CASSQGSGGAAETQYF
DNA: TGTGCCAGCAGCCAAGGTAGCGGGGGGGCCGCGGAGACCCAGTACTTC
J: TRBJ2-5
V: TRBV4-2
size: -
D: TRBD2

CDR3: CASSLGLAATDTQYF
DNA: TGTGCCAGCAGCTTAGGGCTAGCGGCCACAGATACGCAGTATTTT
J: TRBJ2-3
V: TRBV7-9
size: -
D: TRBD2